The rows below give T cell receptor beta chains drawn from one sample of a study of T cell repertoires in cytomegalovirus infection. In TCRdb, the reads were re-called with MiXCR into one record per CDR3 protein. Of 360,000 or so distinct CDR3 sequences listed, about a third are singletons. These receptors are not linked to any known antigen. Here the sequenced sample was cultured PBMCs, taken from culture after CMV antigen stimulation. All receptors derive from a human donor in good health (CMV status not recorded). Some clones in this sample may be carry-over from other donors' samples. The CDR3 runs from the conserved cysteine through the conserved F or W. D genes are given only for firm matches. Only some rows state a clone size, as once, few, many or a class for expanded clones.

CASSPGLPVADTQYF TGTGCCAGTAGTCCCGGACTACCCGTCGCAGATACGCAGTATTTT . TRBJ2-3 few TRBV19
CASSNDPGRLDNEQFF TGTGCCAGCAGTAACGATCCGGGACGGCTAGACAATGAGCAGTTCTTC . TRBJ2-1 . TRBV6-2/TRBV6-3
CASSEGMNTEAFF TGTGCCAGCAGTGAAGGCATGAACACTGAAGCTTTCTTT . TRBJ1-1 few TRBV2
CASSHNRAVHGEAFF TGTGCCAGCAGCCACAACAGGGCCGTGCACGGTGAAGCTTTCTTT . TRBJ1-1 . TRBV6-2/TRBV6-3
CASSEGTPARWSNQPQHF TGTGCCAGCAGCGAGGGGACACCAGCTCGGTGGAGCAATCAGCCCCAGCATTTT . TRBJ1-5 few TRBV7-6
CASSLGYRGYNSPLHF TGTGCCAGCAGTCTCGGTTACAGGGGGTATAATTCACCCCTCCACTTT TRBD1 TRBJ1-6 . TRBV27
CASSYSGQATNSPLHF TGTGCCAGCAGTTACTCGGGGCAGGCGACAAATTCACCCCTCCACTTT . TRBJ1-6 few TRBV6-5
CASSQLAGVENEQFF TGTGCCAGCTCACAACTAGCGGGAGTTGAGAATGAGCAGTTCTTC TRBD2 TRBJ2-1 . TRBV18
CASRTGAYNEQFF TGTGCCAGCAGGACCGGGGCCTACAATGAGCAGTTCTTC . TRBJ2-1 . TRBV12-3/TRBV12-4
CASRPTGAGYTF TGTGCCAGCAGACCGACAGGGGCTGGCTACACCTTC TRBD1 TRBJ1-2 once TRBV12-3/TRBV12-4
CASSQDRGWGTHNSPLHF TGTGCCAGCAGCCAAGATAGGGGATGGGGTACTCATAATTCACCCCTCCACTTT . TRBJ1-6 few TRBV3-1
CASSLGGQAGNTIYF TGTGCCAGCAGCTTAGGCGGGCAGGCTGGAAACACCATATATTTT . TRBJ1-3 . TRBV7-2
CASSLLVGPQHF TGTGCCAGCAGTTTACTAGTGGGGCCCCAGCATTTT . TRBJ1-5 . TRBV28
CASSLAIDTRIYRGKYGYTF TGTGCCAGCAGCTTAGCAATCGATACTCGGATATACAGGGGGAAGTATGGCTACACCTTC TRBD1 TRBJ1-2 once TRBV7-2
CASSQDRKVGQGTYEQYF TGTGCCAGCAGCCAAGATCGGAAAGTCGGACAGGGTACCTACGAGCAGTACTTC TRBD1 TRBJ2-7 . TRBV4-2
CASSQRTGWTGELFF TGTGCCAGCAGCCAACGGACAGGGTGGACCGGGGAGCTGTTTTTT TRBD1 TRBJ2-2 once TRBV5-6
CASIDRGGTEAFF TGTGCCAGCATTGACAGGGGGGGCACTGAAGCTTTCTTT TRBD1 TRBJ1-1 . TRBV12-3/TRBV12-4
CSVDVGRYYTEAFF TGCAGCGTTGATGTGGGCCGTTATTACACTGAAGCTTTCTTT . TRBJ1-1 many TRBV29-1
CASSPGGLSNNEQFF TGTGCCAGCAGCCCAGGGGGACTATCCAACAATGAGCAGTTCTTC . TRBJ2-1 . TRBV7-6
CATSPFPAGQTEAFF TGTGCCACCTCCCCCTTTCCTGCGGGGCAAACTGAAGCTTTCTTT . TRBJ1-1 few TRBV7-6
CASKQDLSAEAFF TGTGCCAGCAAACAGGACCTAAGCGCTGAAGCTTTCTTT . TRBJ1-1 many TRBV6-2/TRBV6-3
CASSVGKANGEKLFF TGTGCCAGCAGCGTAGGAAAGGCAAACGGTGAAAAACTGTTTTTT . TRBJ1-4 . TRBV9
CASSQWTGPTDTQYF TGTGCCAGCAGCCAATGGACGGGCCCCACAGATACGCAGTATTTT . TRBJ2-3 . TRBV14
CASRSGQGSETQYF TGTGCCAGCAGGTCGGGACAGGGCTCAGAGACCCAGTACTTC TRBD1 TRBJ2-5 many TRBV5-6
CASSLYSNQPQHF TGCGCCAGCAGCTTGTATAGCAATCAGCCCCAGCATTTT . TRBJ1-5 many TRBV12-3/TRBV12-4
CASSSTARYGYTF TGTGCCAGCAGTTCGACAGCGCGCTATGGCTACACCTTC . TRBJ1-2 few TRBV28
CASSTLAGPTRRVF TGTGCCAGCAGCACACTGGCCGGGCCGACACGGCGGGTCTTT . TRBJ1-1 . TRBV11-2
CASSQGGLSGTDTQYF TGTGCCAGCAGCCAAGGGGGACTTTCTGGCACAGATACGCAGTATTTT . TRBJ2-3 . TRBV7-2
CATSRGPGGNQPQHF TGTGCCACCAGCAGAGGACCCGGCGGCAATCAGCCCCAGCATTTT . TRBJ1-5 . TRBV15
CASSLEPSNGYTF TGTGCCAGCAGCTTAGAACCTTCCAATGGCTACACCTTC . TRBJ1-2 . TRBV7-9
CASSQDFTDNQPQHF TGCGCCAGCAGCCAAGATTTTACGGATAATCAGCCCCAGCATTTT . TRBJ1-5 once TRBV4-1
CSAIGPGLGGDTQYF TGCAGTGCTATTGGCCCGGGACTAGGGGGAGATACGCAGTATTTT TRBD2 TRBJ2-3 . TRBV20-1
CASDRDRNTIYF TGTGCTTCTGACAGGGATCGAAACACCATATATTTT TRBD1 TRBJ1-3 few TRBV12-3/TRBV12-4
CASSSNRGINEKLFF TGTGCCAGCAGCAGCAACAGGGGAATTAATGAAAAACTGTTTTTT TRBD1 TRBJ1-4 many TRBV5-4
CASSLNRAGNTIYF TGTGCCAGCAGCTTAAACAGGGCCGGAAACACCATATATTTT . TRBJ1-3 many TRBV7-6
CASSLTDRLYGYTF TGTGCCAGCAGCTTAACCGACAGACTTTATGGCTACACCTTC . TRBJ1-2 . TRBV11-2
CATSSNPGHYTEAFF TGTGCCACCAGCAGCAACCCGGGACATTACACTGAAGCTTTCTTT . TRBJ1-1 many TRBV15
CSVAGPRNTEAFF TGCAGCGTTGCGGGACCTAGGAACACTGAAGCTTTCTTT . TRBJ1-1 once TRBV29-1
CASSRPRSGTDNSPLHF TGTGCCAGCAGCCGCCCCCGTAGCGGGACAGATAATTCACCCCTCCACTTT TRBD1 TRBJ1-6 . TRBV28
CASRTGGAGGETPYF TGTGCCAGCAGGACGGGGGGCGCGGGAGGGGAGACCCCGTACTTC TRBD2 TRBJ2-5 . TRBV6-1
CASSWDRPNTEAFF TGCGCCAGCAGCTGGGACAGGCCGAACACTGAAGCTTTCTTT TRBD1 TRBJ1-1 . TRBV5-1
CSITLPSTDTQYF TGCAGCATCACTCTTCCGAGCACAGATACGCAGTATTTT . TRBJ2-3 . TRBV29-1
CASRRGTGNTEAFF TGTGCCAGCAGGAGAGGGACAGGAAACACTGAAGCTTTCTTT TRBD1 TRBJ1-1 . TRBV12-3/TRBV12-4
CASSIATGGYTF TGTGCCAGTAGTATTGCGACAGGTGGCTACACCTTC . TRBJ1-2 . TRBV19
CASRGGTANEQFF TGTGCCAGCCGCGGCGGGACGGCGAATGAGCAGTTCTTC . TRBJ2-1 few TRBV28
CASTPPPGVVYGYTF TGTGCCAGCACCCCACCGCCGGGGGTTGTCTATGGCTACACCTTC . TRBJ1-2 once TRBV7-9
CASSLGWREKETQYF TGTGCCAGCAGCTTAGGGTGGCGGGAGAAAGAGACCCAGTACTTC TRBD2 TRBJ2-5 . TRBV13